Each of the 25 T cell receptor beta chains below was sequenced from the same sample in a study of T cell responses to AZD1222 COVID-19 vaccine. The repertoire was sequenced with immunoSEQ multiplex PCR; TCRdb's copy has only in-frame clones and lacks some. There are 100,000 to 150,000 clones in the sample; around 90% occur only once, and more than 4% lies in the top ten. The input for sequencing was peripheral blood, taken on day 0 of AZD1222 vaccination. The receptors here all came from an adult in good health.

The chain employs TRBV3-1 (or the pseudogene TRBV3-2) and TRBJ2-2, with D possibly TRBD2 on 6 matching bases. The V end was cut by 6 bases, the J end by 2 bases, with 10 bases between. Germline V gives CDR1 LGHDT, CDR2 YNNKEL (reference sequence). This CDR3 comprises 14 residues. The chain's CDR3 is CASSGGYNTGELFF. DNA for the CDR3: TGTGCCAGCAGTGGAGGGTACAACACCGGGGAGCTGTTTTTT.

The J gene is TRBJ2-1, the V gene TRBV28, with D perhaps being TRBD1 or TRBD2 (5 bases each). V shed 6 bases and J shed 6 bases, with 21 bases lying between them. The germline V gene encodes CDR1 MDHEN and CDR2 SYDVKM. The CDR3 is made up of 16 amino acids. CDR3 region: CASSPNPGARSNEQFF. In DNA, the CDR3 is TGTGCCAGCAGCCCGAACCCCGGGGCCCGTAGCAATGAGCAGTTCTTC.

The chain combines TRBV9 with TRBJ2-3, with TRBD2 matching 15 bases. Germline CDR1 is SGDLS and CDR2 is YYNGEE. The CDR3 totals 19 residues. The ends lost 0 bases at V and 0 bases at J; junction bases unmatched: 5. Written as DNA, the CDR3 is TGTGCCAGCAGCGTAGTCGGGACTAGCGGGGGGTCTAGCACAGATACGCAGTATTTT. This sequence encodes CASSVVGTSGGSSTDTQYF. The entire variable domain, with the rest obtained from reference TRBV9 and TRBJ2-3, is as follows: DSGVTQTPKHLITATGQRVTLRCSPRSGDLSVYWYQQSLDQGLQFLIQYYNGEERAKGNILERFSAQQFPDLHSELNLSSLELGDSALYFCASSVVGTSGGSSTDTQYFGPGTRLTVL.

V and J are TRBV10-1 and TRBJ2-7; 11 bases are a match to TRBD2. Trimming removed 3 bases from V and 6 bases from J; junction bases left unmatched: 4. Germline assignment: CDR1 WNHNN and CDR2 SYGVQD (reference sequence). The CDR3 runs to 14 residues. Written as DNA, the CDR3 is TGCGCCAGCAGTGAAGGGACTAGCGGTGGCGAGCAGTACTTC. Protein sequence: CASSEGTSGGEQYF.

On this clone itself: At the DNA level, this CDR3 is encoded by other sequences in the same sample as well. This chain links TRBV9 with TRBJ1-3; no firm D call. This CDR3 region has 12 residues. The V gene lost 0 bases and the J gene lost 2 bases, with 0 bases spanning the gap. Germline V lookup: CDR1 SGDLS, CDR2 YYNGEE. CDR3 nucleotides: TGTGCCAGCAGCGTAGCTGGAAACACCATATATTTT. As protein: CASSVAGNTIYF.

The rearrangement uses TRBV2 and TRBJ1-1, with 8 bases identical to TRBD1. The CDR3 has 14 amino acids. V was clipped by 9 bases and J by 4 bases; unmatched bases: 10. Per germline, CDR1 SNHLY and CDR2 FYNNEI. In DNA, the CDR3 is TGTGCCAGTACTAGTGAAACAGGGGGCACTGAAGCTTTCTTT. As protein: CASTSETGGTEAFF.

The V gene is TRBV12-3 or TRBV12-4, the J gene TRBJ2-7, with 9 bases that match TRBD2. The CDR3 extends over 13 amino acids. J gave up 5 bases and V 8 bases, and 7 bases lay outside the gene matches. CDR3 sequence reads: CASRVSGSHEQYF. As DNA, the CDR3 is TGTGCCAGCCGAGTTAGCGGGAGCCACGAGCAGTACTTC.

The V and J genes are TRBV28 and TRBJ1-1; 7 bases match TRBD1. The CDR3 consists of 16 residues. Germline V gene data show CDR1 as MDHEN and CDR2 as SYDVKM. V was pared by 2 bases and J by 0 bases, with 6 bases of the junction left unmatched. The CDR3 protein is CASSLGQGGMNTEAFF. The CDR3 nucleotides read TGTGCCAGCAGTTTAGGTCAGGGGGGGATGAACACTGAAGCTTTCTTT.

V gene TRBV5-3 combines with J gene TRBJ1-2; 7 bases map to TRBD1. TRBV5-3 is designated an ORF whose function remains uncertain. The CDR3 spans 16 residues. The trim removed 1 base at V and 5 bases at J, leaving 11 bases unmatched. DNA for the CDR3: TGTGCCAGAAGCTTGTGCACAGGGGATGAGGGTTATGGCTACACCTTC. It is translated as CARSLCTGDEGYGYTF.

The chain is built from TRBV5-6 and TRBJ1-2; D may be TRBD1 (5 bases). V was clipped by 0 bases and J by 4 bases, with 7 bases between them. CDR1 is SGHDT and CDR2 is YYEEEE in the germline V gene. This CDR3 contains 13 residues. The CDR3 spells CASSLEQVYGYTF. The CDR3 nucleotides are TGTGCCAGCAGCTTGGAACAGGTCTATGGCTACACCTTC.

The chain joins TRBV5-8 to TRBJ1-6, with TRBD1 as a possible D gene (5 bases). In germline, CDR1 is SGHTS, CDR2 YDEGEE. The CDR3 has 12 residues. The V end lost 2 bases, the J end lost 9 bases, and 6 bases lay between the germline ends. The CDR3 protein is CASSFRASPLHF. In DNA form, the CDR3 reads TGTGCCAGCAGCTTCAGGGCTTCACCCCTCCACTTT. The whole variable domain, remainder taken from reference TRBV5-8 and TRBJ1-6, is EAGVTQSPTHLIKTRGQQATLRCSPISGHTSVYWYQQALGLGLQFLLWYDEGEERNRGNFPPRFSGRQFPNYSSELNVNALELEDSALYLCASSFRASPLHFGNGTRLTVT.

The V call is TRBV5-1, the J call TRBJ2-7; D may be TRBD1 (5 bases). CDR3 length: 12 residues. Germline loops: CDR1 SGHRS, CDR2 YFSETQ. V gave up 2 bases and J gave up 5 bases, with 8 bases separating them. The DNA of the CDR3 is TGCGCCAGCAGCTTTCAGGGCGACGAGCAGTACTTC. Protein sequence: CASSFQGDEQYF.

The J gene is TRBJ1-4, the V gene TRBV7-8; 7 positions match TRBD1. The germline V gene has CDR1 SGHVS and CDR2 FQNEAQ. V shed 4 bases and J 3 bases; nucleotides not matched to a gene: 5. The CDR3 consists of 15 residues. The CDR3 region is CASSSQGGPNEKLFF. The CDR3 bases are TGTGCCAGCAGCTCGCAGGGGGGGCCTAATGAAAAACTGTTTTTT.

The chain recombines TRBV6-1 with TRBJ1-3, with TRBD1 as a possible D gene (5 bases). The ends were cut back, 3 bases at V and 0 bases at J, with 12 bases in the middle. Germline V gene data show CDR1 as MNHNS and CDR2 as SASEGT. The CDR3 contains 16 residues. The CDR3 coding sequence is TGTGCCAGCAGTGAGGGACGGTTAAACTCTGGAAACACCATATATTTT. Residues: CASSEGRLNSGNTIYF.

The J gene is TRBJ2-7, the V gene TRBV7-9; perhaps TRBD1 as D (5 bases). The length of the CDR3 is 12 residues. CDR1 and CDR2 (germline): SEHNR, FQNEAQ (reference sequence). Trimming cost V 5 bases and J 5 bases, with 10 bases left between them. This chain's CDR3 is CASSPDSNEQYF. The DNA for the CDR3 is TGTGCCAGCAGCCCCGACAGCAACGAGCAGTACTTC.

The chain couples TRBV10-1 to TRBJ2-7, with D perhaps TRBD2 (5 bases). This CDR3 has 13 residues. V was cut by 6 bases and J by 6 bases, with 15 bases left in between. Germline CDR1 reads WNHNN; CDR2 reads SYGVQD (reference sequence). The CDR3 coding sequence is TGCGCCAGCAGCCTGGAGCCTGCGGGCGAGCAGTACTTC. It encodes CASSLEPAGEQYF.

The CDR3 DNA reads TGTGCCAGCAGCTCCCGGGGGGGGGCCCAGGACGGCTACACCTTC. As protein: CASSSRGGAQDGYTF. V and J are TRBV7-2 and TRBJ1-2; possibly TRBD1 for D (6 bases). The CDR3 totals 15 residues. Deletions cut 4 bases from V and 8 bases from J, with 20 bases between. CDR1 is SGHTA, CDR2 FQGNSA, per germline.

The genes are TRBV30 and TRBJ1-4, with TRBD1 as a possible D gene (5 bases). Germline-derived CDR1 and CDR2 are GTSNPN and SVGIG (reference sequence). The V end was cut by 4 bases, the J end by 8 bases, with 17 bases between. The CDR3 has 14 residues. CDR3 region: CAWTYQGDSEKLFF. Written as DNA, the CDR3 is TGTGCCTGGACTTACCAGGGAGACAGCGAAAAACTGTTTTTT. The entire variable domain, with the rest obtained from reference TRBV30 and TRBJ1-4, is as follows: SQTIHQWPATLVQPVGSPLSLECTVEGTSNPNLYWYRQAAGRGLQLLFYSVGIGQISSEVPQNLSASRPQDRQFILSSKKLLLSDSGFYLCAWTYQGDSEKLFFGSGTQLSVL.

The CDR3 DNA sequence: TGTGCCAGCAGGGGACAATTTAGCAATCAGCCCCAGCATTTT. It yields the protein CASRGQFSNQPQHF. The V call is TRBV28, the J call TRBJ1-5; a weak D match, TRBD1 (6 bases). The V gene lost 6 bases and the J gene lost 0 bases, with 9 bases spanning the gap. This CDR3 is built from 14 residues. Germline V gene lookup returns CDR1 MDHEN and CDR2 SYDVKM.

This chain links TRBV27 with TRBJ2-3; perhaps TRBD2 as D (5 bases). CDR1 is MNHEY, CDR2 SMNVEV, per germline (reference sequence). The CDR3 runs to 17 residues. V lost 3 bases to trimming and J lost 1 base, with 17 bases between them. CDR3 bases: TGTGCCAGCAGTTTGGGCCCGAGCGGTATTGGCACAGATACGCAGTATTTT. Residues: CASSLGPSGIGTDTQYF.

This chain links TRBV5-6 with TRBJ1-1; TRBD1 matches at 10 bases. J lost 5 bases, V lost 3 bases, and 4 bases had no gene match. The CDR3 totals 14 residues. From germline, CDR1 is SGHDT and CDR2 YYEEEE. DNA of the CDR3: TGTGCCAGCAGCTGGGACAGGGGAAGAACTGAAGCTTTCTTT. Encoded protein: CASSWDRGRTEAFF.

In its sample, this clone was seen once. V and J are TRBV18 and TRBJ1-4; unclear D gene. CDR3 length: 14 residues. The germline V gene encodes CDR1 KGHSH and CDR2 LQKENI. The germline V and J ends were trimmed by 3 bases and 7 bases, with 12 bases remaining between them. CDR3 residues: CASSPSVGPEKLFF. In nucleotides, the CDR3 is TGTGCCAGCTCACCCTCGGTAGGACCTGAAAAACTGTTTTTT. The complete variable domain, with remaining parts taken from reference TRBV18 and TRBJ1-4, reads NAGVMQNPRHLVRRRGQEARLRCSPMKGHSHVYWYRQLPEEGLKFMVYLQKENIIDESGMPKERFSAEFPKEGPSILRIQQVVRGDSAAYFCASSPSVGPEKLFFGSGTQLSVL.

The chain recombines TRBV27 with TRBJ1-4; weak D call: TRBD1 (6 bases). CDR1 MNHEY and CDR2 SMNVEV come from the germline V gene (reference sequence). Trimming removed 5 bases at V and 6 bases at J, with 16 bases between. The CDR3 runs to 15 residues. DNA for the CDR3: TGTGCCAGCAGTCTAGAGGGTACAGGGTATGAAAAACTGTTTTTT. The encoded protein is CASSLEGTGYEKLFF.

J is TRBJ2-3 and V is TRBV2; maybe TRBD2 (6 bases). V dropped 7 bases and J dropped 5 bases, with 10 bases sitting between them. The CDR3 loop spans 12 amino acids. The germline V gene encodes CDR1 SNHLY and CDR2 FYNNEI. Here the CDR3 DNA reads TGTGCCAGCAACCTGGGAGGAGATACGCAGTATTTT. Residues: CASNLGGDTQYF.

The chain is built from TRBV12-3 or TRBV12-4 and TRBJ1-1, with D hard to call. The CDR3 runs 13 residues. V gave up 5 bases and J gave up 3 bases, with 10 bases separating them. The CDR3 coding sequence is TGTGCCAGCAGTCGAATGAGAGACACTGAAGCTTTCTTT. Its protein product is CASSRMRDTEAFF.